This TCR beta chain was profiled in a study of long-term antiretroviral therapy in people with HIV. The V end lost 4 bases, the J end lost 7 bases, and 14 bases lay between the germline ends. The CDR3 is 14 amino acids. Germline V gene lookup returns CDR1 SNHLY and CDR2 FYNNEI. Sequencing relied on immunoSEQ assay v3.0, run at survey level. Researchers set sequencing to target about 35,000-55,000 T-cell genomes per sample. Using immunoSEQ multiplex PCR, the repertoire was profiled, and TCRdb retains in-frame clones only, with some absent. The repertoire holds around 29,000 clones, with 90% to 95% as singletons. As concerns this clone: Its antigen remains unidentified.

General observations from the study: Controls showed broader CDR3 length ranges than did the HIV repertoires.

V usage is TRBV2 and J usage is TRBJ1-5; the D is unclear. The material was unsorted PBMCs, obtained 6.3 years after starting antiretroviral therapy. This receptor was identified in a young man with HIV. CDR3 DNA: TGTGCCAGCAGTGTTGGGCAGAGAGAACAGCCCCAGCATTTT. This gives the protein CASSVGQREQPQHF.